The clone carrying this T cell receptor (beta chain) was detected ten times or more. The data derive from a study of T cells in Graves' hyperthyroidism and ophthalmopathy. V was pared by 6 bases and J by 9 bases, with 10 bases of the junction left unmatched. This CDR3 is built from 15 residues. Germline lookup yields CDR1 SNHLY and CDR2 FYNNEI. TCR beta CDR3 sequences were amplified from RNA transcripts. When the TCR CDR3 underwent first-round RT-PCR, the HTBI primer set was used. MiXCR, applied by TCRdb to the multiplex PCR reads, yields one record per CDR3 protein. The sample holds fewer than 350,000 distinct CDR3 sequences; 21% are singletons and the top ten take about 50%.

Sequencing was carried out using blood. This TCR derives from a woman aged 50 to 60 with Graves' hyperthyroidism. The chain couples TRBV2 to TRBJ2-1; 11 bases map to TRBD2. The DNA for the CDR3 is TGTGCCAGCAGACAACTAGCGGGAGACCTTAGTGAGCAGTTCTTC. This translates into CASRQLAGDLSEQFF.